These T cell receptor beta chains were read from a single sample in a study of T cell responses to AZD1222 COVID-19 vaccine. Sequencing was performed with immunoSEQ multiplex PCR; in TCRdb, only in-frame clones are kept and a portion is missing. The profile shows about 110,000 clones, about 85% of them singletons. The sequencing used peripheral blood, collected on day 0 of AZD1222 vaccination. All receptors come from an adult in good health. The CDR3 runs from the conserved cysteine through the conserved F or W. A D gene is named only where the DNA matches it firmly. Not every row has a clone size; where given, it reads once, few, many or a size class.

J gene	V gene	D gene	clone size	CDR3 DNA	CDR3 protein
TRBJ1-6	TRBV15	-	-	TGTGCCACCAGCAGGAGGGCGGGGCGATCAAATTCACCCCTCCACTTT	CATSRRAGRSNSPLHF
TRBJ1-3	TRBV18	-	-	TGTGCCAGCTCCAGGACGGACTCTGGAAACACCATATATTTT	CASSRTDSGNTIYF
TRBJ2-7	TRBV19	TRBD2	-	TGTGCCAGTAGTATAGATGGACTAGCGGGTTTATACGAGCAGTACTTC	CASSIDGLAGLYEQYF
TRBJ2-5	TRBV24-1	-	-	TGTGCCACCAGTGATCGACTACAGGGGGGGCACCAAGAGACCCAGTACTTC	CATSDRLQGGHQETQYF
TRBJ1-5	TRBV7-9	-	-	TGTGCCAGCAGCTTCGAAGAACAGCCCCAGCATTTT	CASSFEEQPQHF
TRBJ2-2	TRBV4-1	TRBD2	-	TGCGCCAGCAGCCAAGATCCCAAGGCGGGGGGACACACCGGGGAGCTGTTTTTT	CASSQDPKAGGHTGELFF
TRBJ1-5	TRBV7-8	-	once	TGTGCCAGCAGCTACTGGGGGGGAAGCAATCAGCCCCAGCATTTT	CASSYWGGSNQPQHF
TRBJ2-2	TRBV5-5	-	-	TGTGCCAGCAGCTTGGGGCTAGCCGTGAACACCGGGGAGCTGTTTTTT	CASSLGLAVNTGELFF
TRBJ2-7	TRBV6-5	-	-	TGTGCCAGCAGGCGGGACAGCTCCTACGAGCAGTACTTC	CASRRDSSYEQYF
TRBJ1-2	TRBV7-3	-	-	TGTGCCAGGCGTACAGGAGACTATGGCTACACCTTC	CARRTGDYGYTF
TRBJ2-2	TRBV7-3	-	once	TGTGCCAGCAGCTTAACGGTCGGGCAGGTGGGAACCGGGGAGCTGTTTTTT	CASSLTVGQVGTGELFF
TRBJ2-7	TRBV10-3	TRBD1	-	TGTGCCATCAGTGAGCCGACAGGGGTAGCCTACGAGCAGTACTTC	CAISEPTGVAYEQYF
TRBJ1-2	TRBV18	-	-	TGTGCCAGCTCACCAGCCGTGACTAACTATGGCTACACCTTC	CASSPAVTNYGYTF
TRBJ2-1	TRBV7-8	-	-	TGTGCCAGCAGCTTCCAGGGTACGGCTACTATTCAGCAGTTCTTC	CASSFQGTATIQQFF
TRBJ2-1	TRBV19	TRBD1	once	TGTGCCACCAAATCGGGTAACAGGGGTTTTGGTGAGCAGTTCTTC	CATKSGNRGFGEQFF
TRBJ2-7	TRBV10-3	TRBD1	few	TGTGCCATCAGTGAGTACGAGGGGGCTTACGAGCAGTACTTC	CAISEYEGAYEQYF
TRBJ2-7	TRBV6-2/TRBV6-3	-	-	TGTGCCAGCAGTCTCACCCGGGACTGGCGGTCCTACGAGCAGTACTTC	CASSLTRDWRSYEQYF
TRBJ2-2	TRBV2	-	-	TGTGCCAGCGCTCCAGTCGCGAACACCGGGGAGCTGTTTTTT	CASAPVANTGELFF
TRBJ1-4	TRBV5-4	-	-	TGTGCCAGCAGCTTGGTTAAGGATGAAAAACTGTTTTTT	CASSLVKDEKLFF
TRBJ1-1	TRBV11-3	-	-	TGTGCCAGCAGCTTGGGGGGAACCCACACTGAAGCTTTCTTT	CASSLGGTHTEAFF
TRBJ1-1	TRBV6-4	-	-	TGTGCCAGCTCGCCCCGAACAGGGATGAACACTGAAGCTTTCTTT	CASSPRTGMNTEAFF
TRBJ1-2	TRBV18	-	-	TGTGCCAGCTCCCCTGACCTGTTAGCTAACTATGGCTACACCTTC	CASSPDLLANYGYTF
TRBJ1-5	TRBV28	-	-	TGTGCCAGCAGTCCCCCAGATCAGCCCCAGCATTTT	CASSPPDQPQHF
TRBJ2-2	TRBV7-2	TRBD2	-	TGTGCCAGCAAAGTAGCGGGTTCGAACACCGGGGAGCTGTTTTTT	CASKVAGSNTGELFF
TRBJ2-3	TRBV3-1/TRBV3-2	-	-	TGTGCCAGCAGCCAGAATTTTGGCTCGGAAGATACGCAGTATTTT	CASSQNFGSEDTQYF
TRBJ2-2	TRBV6-6	TRBD1	-	TGTGCCAGCAGTTACGGGACAGGGGACACCGGGGAGCTGTTTTTT	CASSYGTGDTGELFF
TRBJ2-5	TRBV6-5	TRBD1	-	TGTGCCAGCAGTTACGACAGGGGCCAAGAGACCCAGTACTTC	CASSYDRGQETQYF
TRBJ1-2	TRBV18	-	-	TGTGCCAGCTCACCTCCCGGGGGGGGAAGCAATGGCTACACCTTC	CASSPPGGGSNGYTF
TRBJ1-1	TRBV5-6	-	once	TGTGCCAGCAGCTCGCTAGGTCTGGGAGCTTTCTTT	CASSSLGLGAFF
TRBJ2-5	TRBV5-1	TRBD2	-	TGCGCCAGCAGCTCCACTAGCGGGAGTATCCAAGAGACCCAGTACTTC	CASSSTSGSIQETQYF
TRBJ1-3	TRBV7-2	-	-	TGTGCCAGCAGCTTAGAGGGACTCCACTCTGGAAACACCATATATTTT	CASSLEGLHSGNTIYF
TRBJ1-2	TRBV6-2/TRBV6-3	TRBD1	once	TGTGCCAGCAGTTACGATGGACAGGCTTCGAGAGGCTATGGCTACACCTTC	CASSYDGQASRGYGYTF